This T cell receptor beta chain came from a study of blood T cells in healthy people across ages. Study in general: Template-switching capture recovered about one barcoded beta molecule per two T cells.

Germline CDR1 and CDR2: SNHLY and FYNNEI. The CDR3 extends over 14 amino acids. V lost 6 bases and J 6 bases, leaving 15 bases between the germline ends. With a J-beta primer mix and a sample-barcoded 5' primer, a second PCR ran roughly 6 to 12 cycles. Each of the cDNA molecules was tagged by a template-switch adaptor with 12 random nucleotides. TCRdb itself ran the 5' RACE reads through MiXCR, one entry per CDR3 protein. The sample records about 1.6 million distinct CDR3 sequences, roughly 32% being singletons. The source of this sequence is a woman in her twenties or thirties in good health. Sequenced: blood. J is TRBJ2-1 and V is TRBV2; D ambiguous. The CDR3 spells CASSLGHVSNEQFF. DNA for the CDR3: TGTGCCAGCAGCTTAGGCCATGTTTCCAATGAGCAGTTCTTC.